Presented here are 10 T cell receptor beta chains from one specimen sequenced in a study of blood T cell repertoires in COVID-19. The data were produced by immunoSEQ multiplex PCR, yet TCRdb's version contains in-frame clones alone and is incomplete. Among approximately 200,000 clones, about nine tenths were seen once, and the ten largest hold about 2.2%. Sequenced input: peripheral blood. The receptors here all came from a woman aged 45-65 years with acute or convalescent COVID-19.

The chain couples TRBV5-6 to TRBJ1-3; TRBD1 matches 7 bases. V lost 4 bases, J lost 8 bases, and 6 bases stayed unmatched. This CDR3 spans 13 amino acids. Germline CDR1 is SGHDT and CDR2 is YYEEEE. The CDR3 DNA follows: TGTGCCAGCAGCCCTGACAGGGCTGACACCATATATTTT. It codes for CASSPDRADTIYF.

CDR3: CASSYLDGGEQFF. DNA of the CDR3: TGTGCCAGCAGTTACCTGGACGGAGGCGAGCAGTTCTTC. This chain uses TRBV6-6 with TRBJ2-1; possible D gene TRBD2, 5 bases. The V gene lost 2 bases and the J gene lost 10 bases, with 12 bases spanning the gap. The CDR3 is 13 amino acids. Germline values: CDR1 MNHNY, CDR2 SVGAGI (reference sequence).

The chain has TRBV25-1 and TRBJ1-2; D is possibly TRBD1 (6 bases). V was cut by 4 bases and J by 8 bases, with 17 bases left in between. The CDR3 length is 14 residues. Germline V gene sequence: CDR1 MGHDK, CDR2 SYGVNS. CDR3 nucleotide sequence: TGTGCCAGCAGTGGAAGAACAGGGCTCCGCGGCTACACCTTC. Protein: CASSGRTGLRGYTF.

This sequence joins TRBV4-3 and TRBJ2-7; 7 nucleotides line up with TRBD2. The CDR3 has 15 amino acids. Germline lookup yields CDR1 LGHNA and CDR2 YSLEER. Trimming took 3 bases from V and 4 from J; bases not matched to a gene: 9. CDR3 residues: CASSQGPGGFYEQYF. Written as DNA, the CDR3 is TGCGCCAGCAGCCAGGGACCGGGGGGTTTTTACGAGCAGTACTTC.

V gene TRBV7-2 combines with J gene TRBJ1-1, with TRBD1 as a possible D gene (5 bases). Deletions cut 4 bases from V and 6 bases from J, with 9 bases between. CDR1 and CDR2 (germline): SGHTA, FQGNSA. This CDR3 is built from 12 residues. As DNA, the CDR3 is TGTGCCAGCAGCTGGGGGGATTCTGAAGCTTTCTTT. Translating it yields CASSWGDSEAFF.

The genes are TRBV4-2 and TRBJ2-1, with 10 bases aligning to TRBD2. Germline values: CDR1 LGHNA, CDR2 YNFKEQ. J was trimmed by 3 bases and V by 0 bases; bases with no gene match: 11. The CDR3 extends over 19 amino acids. CDR3 sequence: CASSQDPTAGGLRYNEQFF. The CDR3 region has the DNA TGTGCCAGCAGCCAAGACCCCACAGCGGGGGGGCTACGCTACAATGAGCAGTTCTTC.

Concerning this clone itself: The sample contains more than one DNA sequence encoding this CDR3. CDR3 sequence reads: CASSLAGSGNTIYF. In DNA form, the CDR3 reads TGCGCCAGCAGCTTGGCAGGGTCTGGAAACACCATATATTTT. The gene calls are TRBV5-1 and TRBJ1-3, with D tentatively TRBD1 (5 bases). Trimming removed 0 bases at V and 1 base at J, with 5 bases between. The germline CDR1 and CDR2 sequences are SGHRS and YFSETQ. CDR3 size: 14 residues.

This chain joins TRBV7-9 and TRBJ2-1, with a weak D call TRBD1 (6 bases). Trimming stripped 2 bases from V and 0 bases from J, with 8 bases between. The CDR3 length is 15 residues. CDR1 is SEHNR and CDR2 is FQNEAQ in the germline V gene (reference sequence). For the CDR3, the DNA is TGTGCCAGCAGCTTAAGGGGGTCCTCCTACAATGAGCAGTTCTTC. Translating it yields CASSLRGSSYNEQFF.

This chain uses TRBV7-9 with TRBJ2-5, with TRBD2 matching over 12 bases. Looked up from germline, CDR1 is SEHNR and CDR2 is FQNEAQ (reference sequence). The V and J ends lost 6 bases and 4 bases, in that order; junction bases with no gene match: 6. This CDR3 has 15 amino acids. The CDR3 protein is CASRKTSGSAETQYF. The CDR3 nucleotides are TGTGCCAGCAGGAAGACTAGCGGGAGTGCAGAGACCCAGTACTTC.

CDR3 sequence: CASSFDLLAKNIQYF. In DNA form, the CDR3 reads TGTGCCAGCAGCTTCGACTTATTAGCCAAAAACATTCAGTACTTC. This sequence joins TRBV7-2 and TRBJ2-4; D call uncertain. Looked up from germline, CDR1 is SGHTA and CDR2 is FQGNSA. Trimming removed 3 bases at V and 0 bases at J, with 9 bases between. This CDR3 contains 15 residues.